The 18 T cell receptor beta chains in this list originate from one sample, sequenced in a study of blood T cells in healthy people across ages. With a J-beta primer mix and a sample-barcoded 5' primer, a second PCR ran about 7 to 11 cycles. In TCRdb, the 5' RACE reads were re-called with MiXCR into one record per CDR3 protein. The profile covers roughly 730,000 distinct CDR3 sequences, with roughly three fifths appearing a single time and about a quarter taken by the ten largest. The sample was blood. These receptors originate from a middle-aged man in good health.

This clonotype was detected once. This chain connects TRBV12-3 or TRBV12-4 to TRBJ1-6, with D maybe TRBD1 (5 bases). The CDR3 runs 14 residues. V was shortened by 5 bases and J by 10 bases, with 15 bases between the two germline ends. The CDR3 is CASSEPGWESPLHF. The CDR3 DNA reads as TGTGCCAGCAGTGAACCAGGGTGGGAATCACCCCTCCACTTT.

The chain uses TRBV9 and TRBJ2-1, with D perhaps matching TRBD2 (6 bases). Trimming cost V 0 bases and J 0 bases, with 22 bases left between them. The germline gives CDR1 SGDLS, CDR2 YYNGEE. CDR3 length: 20 residues. Here the CDR3 DNA reads TGTGCCAGCAGCGTAGGGCTAGCGAAAAATGAACTGAGCTCCTACAATGAGCAGTTCTTC. Its protein is CASSVGLAKNELSSYNEQFF.

The chain couples TRBV12-3 or TRBV12-4 to TRBJ1-1; 7 nucleotides align to TRBD1. The CDR3 has 13 amino acids. Germline trimming cut 8 bases from V and 6 bases from J; bases unmatched to any gene: 9. The CDR3 region has the DNA TGTGCCAGCTTCGCACAGGGGATCGCTGAAGCTTTCTTT. Translation: CASFAQGIAEAFF.

This chain connects TRBV6-5 to TRBJ1-2; TRBD1 agrees at 8 bases. The CDR3 has 15 amino acids. Germline values: CDR1 MNHEY, CDR2 SVGAGI. The trim removed 6 bases at V and 8 bases at J, leaving 14 bases unmatched. The CDR3 loop reads CASSHRRTGSNGYTF. The CDR3 bases are TGTGCCAGCAGCCATCGTCGGACAGGGTCAAACGGCTACACCTTC.

This clonotype appeared many times. The V call is TRBV29-1, the J call TRBJ2-4; TRBD1 matches 8 bases. Unmatched junction bases numbered 7, after V lost 7 bases and J lost 2 bases. Germline assignment: CDR1 SQVTM and CDR2 ANQGSEA. The CDR3 consists of 14 residues. The CDR3 nucleotides read TGCAGCGCCAGGACAGGGAACACCAAAAACATTCAGTACTTC. Encoded protein: CSARTGNTKNIQYF.

J is TRBJ2-7 and V is TRBV4-2; D remains unclear. The J call is uncertain, as TRBJ2-5 better fits the DNA end. This CDR3 is built from 14 residues. Germline CDR1 and CDR2: LGHNA and YNFKEQ. The CDR3 loop reads CASSSDSRVETQYF. The CDR3 DNA sequence: TGTGCCAGCAGCTCGGATAGTAGAGTGGAGACCCAGTACTTC.

The V and J genes are TRBV28 and TRBJ2-5, with 11 positions matching TRBD2. J lost 5 bases, V lost 3 bases, and 8 bases had no gene match. Germline V lookup: CDR1 MDHEN, CDR2 SYDVKM. The CDR3 is 16 residues long. The CDR3 sequence is CASSFPSGGSLETQYF. Written as DNA, the CDR3 is TGTGCCAGCAGTTTTCCTAGCGGGGGGAGTCTGGAGACCCAGTACTTC.

The rearrangement uses TRBV5-5 and TRBJ1-2, with D possibly being TRBD1 (5 bases). Germline loops: CDR1 SGHKS, CDR2 YYEKEE (reference sequence). The CDR3 loop spans 15 amino acids. Trimming left V 0 bases short and J 4 bases short, with 13 bases between. The CDR3 DNA follows: TGTGCCAGCAGCTTGGAGGGGAAAAGAGGCTATGGCTACACCTTC. Translating gives CASSLEGKRGYGYTF.

This clonotype was recorded a few times. The genes are TRBV10-3 and TRBJ1-2; TRBD1 matches at 9 bases. V lost 4 bases to trimming and J lost 6 bases; unmatched junction nucleotides: 9. The CDR3 sequence is 15 residues long. Germline-derived CDR1 and CDR2 are ENHRY and SYGVKD. For the CDR3, the DNA is TGTGCCATCAGTGGGGACAGGGACGCTCCAGATGGCTACACCTTC. This codes for CAISGDRDAPDGYTF.

The V gene is TRBV7-8, the J gene TRBJ2-4; 7 bases map to TRBD2. The better agreement between TRBJ2-7 and the DNA end casts doubt on the J call. The germline CDR1 and CDR2 sequences are SGHVS and FQNEAQ. The CDR3 is 15 amino acids. The CDR3 sequence is CASSLGWEGRNEQYF. Here the CDR3 DNA reads TGTGCCAGCAGCTTAGGGTGGGAGGGCCGGAACGAGCAGTACTTC.

V and J are TRBV20-1 and TRBJ2-3; D is possibly TRBD1 (6 bases). Trimming took 5 bases from V and 2 from J, leaving 17 bases between them. The germline V gene encodes CDR1 DFQATT and CDR2 SNEGSKA (reference sequence). CDR3 length: 15 amino acids. Written as DNA, the CDR3 is TGCAGTGCTCGTACCCTACAGGGAAACACAGATACGCAGTATTTT. Residues: CSARTLQGNTDTQYF.

J is TRBJ2-7 and V is TRBV4-2, with 8 bases matching TRBD1. Germline CDR1 is LGHNA and CDR2 is YNFKEQ. The CDR3 consists of 14 residues. V lost 2 bases to trimming and J lost 4 bases; unmatched junction nucleotides: 4. CDR3 loop: CASSQWTGYYEQYF. CDR3 nucleotide sequence: TGTGCCAGCAGCCAATGGACAGGGTATTACGAGCAGTACTTC.

This clonotype has a handful of counts. This chain connects TRBV5-1 to TRBJ2-3; TRBD2 agrees at 8 bases. CDR1 is SGHRS and CDR2 is YFSETQ in the germline V gene. This CDR3 contains 15 residues. V shed 3 bases and J 5 bases; nucleotides not matched to a gene: 8. As DNA, the CDR3 is TGCGCCAGCAGCTCCTCCGTTAGCGGGGTAGATACGCAGTATTTT. Its protein product is CASSSSVSGVDTQYF.

This clonotype was found a few times. V usage is TRBV7-2 and J usage is TRBJ1-5; no reliable D call. This CDR3 has 12 residues. The germline CDR1 and CDR2 sequences are SGHTA and FQGNSA. V lost 5 bases to trimming and J lost 4 bases, with 6 bases between them. CDR3 bases: TGTGCCAGCAGCATTAGAAATCAGCCCCAGCATTTT. It specifies CASSIRNQPQHF.

There are a few counts of this clonotype. The chain is built from TRBV24-1 and TRBJ2-3; D possibly corresponds to TRBD1 (5 bases). The CDR3 runs 14 residues. The V end lost 3 bases, the J end lost 7 bases, and 13 bases lay between the germline ends. Germline lookup yields CDR1 KGHDR and CDR2 SFDVKD. The CDR3 is CATSDIGDRNTQYF. DNA for the CDR3: TGTGCCACCAGTGATATCGGTGACAGAAATACGCAGTATTTT.

The chain combines TRBV7-9 with TRBJ2-7; D remains ambiguous. From germline, CDR1 is SEHNR and CDR2 FQNEAQ (reference sequence). This CDR3 region has 12 residues. Trimming pared 4 bases from V and 3 bases from J, leaving 7 bases between. For the CDR3, the DNA is TGTGCCAGCAGCTATGACAACTACGAGCAGTACTTC. Translating gives CASSYDNYEQYF. The full variable domain, rest sourced from reference TRBV7-9 and TRBJ2-7, is DTGVSQNPRHKITKRGQNVTFRCDPISEHNRLYWYRQTLGQGPEFLTYFQNEAQLEKSRLLSDRFSAERPKGSFSTLEIQRTEQGDSAMYLCASSYDNYEQYFGPGTRLTVT.

V is TRBV28 and J is TRBJ2-1, with 8 bases that match TRBD1. J gave up 7 bases and V 3 bases, and 8 bases lay outside the gene matches. The CDR3 extends over 15 amino acids. Germline CDR1 MDHEN, CDR2 SYDVKM. CDR3 in amino acids: CASSFVWQGANEQFF. CDR3 coding DNA: TGTGCCAGCAGTTTTGTATGGCAGGGGGCAAATGAGCAGTTCTTC.

Only a few counts were recorded for this clonotype. V usage is TRBV28 and J usage is TRBJ2-5; D is perhaps TRBD2 (5 bases). The CDR3 is made up of 16 amino acids. Trimming left V 2 bases short and J 2 bases short, with 15 bases between. The germline V gene has CDR1 MDHEN and CDR2 SYDVKM. The CDR3 loop is CASSLRAGRGQETQYF. The CDR3 coding sequence is TGTGCCAGCAGTTTACGGGCGGGCCGAGGGCAAGAGACCCAGTACTTC.